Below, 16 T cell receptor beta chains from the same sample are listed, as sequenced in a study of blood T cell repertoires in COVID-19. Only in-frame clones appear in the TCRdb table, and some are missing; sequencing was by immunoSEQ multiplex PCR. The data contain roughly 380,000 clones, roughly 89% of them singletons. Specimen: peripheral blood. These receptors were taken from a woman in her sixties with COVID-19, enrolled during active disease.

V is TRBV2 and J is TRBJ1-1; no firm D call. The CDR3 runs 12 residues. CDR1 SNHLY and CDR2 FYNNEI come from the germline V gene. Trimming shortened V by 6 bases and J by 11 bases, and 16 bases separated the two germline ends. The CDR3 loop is CASREEVWRAFF. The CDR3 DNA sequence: TGTGCCAGCAGGGAGGAGGTGTGGAGGGCTTTCTTT.

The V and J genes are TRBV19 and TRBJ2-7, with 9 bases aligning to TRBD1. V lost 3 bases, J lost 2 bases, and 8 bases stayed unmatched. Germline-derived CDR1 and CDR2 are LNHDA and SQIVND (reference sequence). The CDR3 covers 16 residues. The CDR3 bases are TGTGCCAGTAGTATCCTCGGACAGGGGAGCACCTACGAGCAGTACTTC. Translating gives CASSILGQGSTYEQYF.

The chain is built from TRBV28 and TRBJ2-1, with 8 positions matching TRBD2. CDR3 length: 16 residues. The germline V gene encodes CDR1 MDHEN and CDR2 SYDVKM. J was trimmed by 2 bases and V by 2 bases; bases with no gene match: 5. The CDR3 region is CASSLRAGVPYNEQFF. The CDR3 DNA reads TGTGCCAGCAGTTTAAGAGCGGGGGTGCCCTACAATGAGCAGTTCTTC.

CDR3 in amino acids: CASSPTTGQRADTQYF. The CDR3 nucleotides read TGTGCCAGCAGCCCTACGACAGGGCAGCGTGCAGATACGCAGTATTTT. The chain employs TRBV6-2 or TRBV6-3 and TRBJ2-3; 7 bases match TRBD1. CDR3 length equals 16 residues. CDR1 is MNHEY, CDR2 SVGEGT, per germline. V lost 6 bases, J lost 4 bases, and 13 bases stayed unmatched.

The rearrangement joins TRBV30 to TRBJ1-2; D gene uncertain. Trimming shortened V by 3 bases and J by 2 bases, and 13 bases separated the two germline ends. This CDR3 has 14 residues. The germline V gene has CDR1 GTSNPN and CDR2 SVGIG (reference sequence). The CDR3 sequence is CAWRVQTTNYGYTF. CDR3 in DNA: TGTGCCTGGAGGGTCCAGACAACAAACTATGGCTACACCTTC.

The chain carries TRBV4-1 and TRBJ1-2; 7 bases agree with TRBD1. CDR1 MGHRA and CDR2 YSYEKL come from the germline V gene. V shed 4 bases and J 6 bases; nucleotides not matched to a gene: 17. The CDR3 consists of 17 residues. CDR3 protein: CASSRQGTERAPDGYTF. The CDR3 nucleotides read TGCGCCAGCAGCCGACAAGGGACAGAAAGGGCACCTGATGGCTACACCTTC.

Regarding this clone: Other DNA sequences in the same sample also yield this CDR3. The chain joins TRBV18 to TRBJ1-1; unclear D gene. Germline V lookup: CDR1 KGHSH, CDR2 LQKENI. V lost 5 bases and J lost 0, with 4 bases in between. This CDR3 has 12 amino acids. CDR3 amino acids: CASSELNTEAFF. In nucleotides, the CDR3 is TGTGCCAGCTCAGAGCTGAACACTGAAGCTTTCTTT.

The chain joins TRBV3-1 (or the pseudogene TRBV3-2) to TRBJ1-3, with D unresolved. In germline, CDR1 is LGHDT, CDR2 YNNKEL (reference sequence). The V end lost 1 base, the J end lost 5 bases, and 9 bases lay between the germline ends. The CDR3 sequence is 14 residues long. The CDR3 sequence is CASSQGRVRNTIYF. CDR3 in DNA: TGTGCCAGCAGCCAAGGGAGGGTACGAAACACCATATATTTT.

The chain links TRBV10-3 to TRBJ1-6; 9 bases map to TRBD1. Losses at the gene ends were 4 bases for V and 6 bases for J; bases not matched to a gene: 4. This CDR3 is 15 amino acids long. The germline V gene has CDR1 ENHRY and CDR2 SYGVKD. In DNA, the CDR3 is TGTGCCATCAGTGGGACAGGGGCGATTAATTCACCCCTCCACTTT. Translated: CAISGTGAINSPLHF.

This chain's CDR3 is CASSPSYEGPQHF. The CDR3 region has the DNA TGTGCCAGCAGCCCGTCATACGAGGGGCCCCAGCATTTT. The chain carries TRBV7-9 and TRBJ1-5; D unclear. Per the germline V gene, CDR1 is SEHNR and CDR2 is FQNEAQ (reference sequence). V lost 5 bases and J 9 bases, leaving 14 bases between the germline ends. The CDR3 has 13 amino acids. The full variable domain, completed using reference TRBV7-9 and TRBJ1-5, is DTGVSQNPRHKITKRGQNVTFRCDPISEHNRLYWYRQTLGQGPEFLTYFQNEAQLEKSRLLSDRFSAERPKGSFSTLEIQRTEQGDSAMYLCASSPSYEGPQHFGDGTRLSIL.

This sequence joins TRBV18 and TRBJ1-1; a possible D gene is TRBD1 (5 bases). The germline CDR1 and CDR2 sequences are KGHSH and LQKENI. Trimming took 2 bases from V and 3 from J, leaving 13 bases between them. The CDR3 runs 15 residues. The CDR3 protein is CASSPSLGGYTEAFF. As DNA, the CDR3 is TGTGCCAGCTCACCATCTTTGGGGGGTTACACTGAAGCTTTCTTT.

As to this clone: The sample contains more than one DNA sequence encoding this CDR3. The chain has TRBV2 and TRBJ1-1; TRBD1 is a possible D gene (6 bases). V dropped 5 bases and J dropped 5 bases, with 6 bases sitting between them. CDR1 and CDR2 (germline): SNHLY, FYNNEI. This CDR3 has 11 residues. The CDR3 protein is CASSRGTEAFF. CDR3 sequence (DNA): TGTGCCAGCAGTAGGGGGACTGAAGCTTTCTTT.

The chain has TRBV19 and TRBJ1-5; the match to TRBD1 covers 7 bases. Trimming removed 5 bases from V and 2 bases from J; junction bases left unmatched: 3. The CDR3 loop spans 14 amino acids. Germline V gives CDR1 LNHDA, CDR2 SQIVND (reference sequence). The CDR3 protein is CASSLTGGNQPQHF. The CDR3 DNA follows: TGTGCCAGTAGTCTTACAGGGGGCAATCAGCCCCAGCATTTT. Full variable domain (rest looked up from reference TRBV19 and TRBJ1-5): DGGITQSPKYLFRKEGQNVTLSCEQNLNHDAMYWYRQDPGQGLRLIYYSQIVNDFQKGDIAEGYSVSREKKESFPLTVTSAQKNPTAFYLCASSLTGGNQPQHFGDGTRLSIL.

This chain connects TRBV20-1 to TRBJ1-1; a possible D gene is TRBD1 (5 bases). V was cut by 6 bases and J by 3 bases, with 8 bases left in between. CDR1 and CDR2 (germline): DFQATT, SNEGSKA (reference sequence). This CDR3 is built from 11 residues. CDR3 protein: CSAKGDTEAFF. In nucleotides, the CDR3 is TGCAGTGCAAAAGGGGACACTGAAGCTTTCTTT.

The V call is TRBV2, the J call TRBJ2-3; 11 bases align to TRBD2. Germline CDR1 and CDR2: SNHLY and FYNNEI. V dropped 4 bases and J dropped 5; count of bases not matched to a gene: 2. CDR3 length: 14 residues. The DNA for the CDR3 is TGTGCCAGCAGTGTAGCGGGGGGGCTAGATACGCAGTATTTT. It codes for CASSVAGGLDTQYF.

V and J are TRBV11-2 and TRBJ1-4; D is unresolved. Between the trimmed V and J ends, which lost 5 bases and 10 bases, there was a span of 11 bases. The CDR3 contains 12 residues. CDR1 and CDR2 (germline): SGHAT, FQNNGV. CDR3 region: CASSPDSGKLFF. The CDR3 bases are TGTGCCAGCAGCCCGGACTCCGGAAAACTGTTTTTT.